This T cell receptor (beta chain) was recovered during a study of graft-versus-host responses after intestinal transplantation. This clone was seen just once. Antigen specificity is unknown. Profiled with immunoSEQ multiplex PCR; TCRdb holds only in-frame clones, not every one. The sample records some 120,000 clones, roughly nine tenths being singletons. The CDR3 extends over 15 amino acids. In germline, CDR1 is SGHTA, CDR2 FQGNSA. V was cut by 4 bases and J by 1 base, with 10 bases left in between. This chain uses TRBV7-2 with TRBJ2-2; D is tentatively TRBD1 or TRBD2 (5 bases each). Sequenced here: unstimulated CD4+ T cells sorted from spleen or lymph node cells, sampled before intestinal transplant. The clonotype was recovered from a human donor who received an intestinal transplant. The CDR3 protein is CASSSGTVNTGELFF. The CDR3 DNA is TGTGCCAGCAGCTCCGGGACGGTGAACACCGGGGAGCTGTTTTTT.